This T cell receptor beta chain appears in the sequencing data of a study of T-cell memory formation after mild COVID-19. Regarding the study as a whole: The CD4+ clones that contracted clustered mainly within CM and EM, and the CD8+ clones concentrated in EMRA. Prior to infection, memory already included some responding clones, suggesting cross-reactive memory joined.

From the 5' RACE reads, TCRdb called clonotypes with MiXCR, one entry per CDR3 protein. The sample has 550,000 to 600,000 distinct CDR3 sequences; 17% are singletons. A note on this clonotype: Its target is not known.

Germline V gene data show CDR1 as GTSNPN and CDR2 as SVGIG (reference sequence). V dropped 1 base and J dropped 2 bases, with 8 bases sitting between them. This CDR3 is 13 amino acids long. This TCR was sampled from an adult woman who had mild COVID-19 (a few samples of this study predate the infection). Cell type and time point are not known. The specimen sequenced was PBMCs or a T cell subset sorted from them (not recorded which). This sequence joins TRBV30 and TRBJ1-1; D unclear. The DNA of the CDR3 is TGTGCCTGGAGTGCCGATACCAACACTGAAGCTTTCTTT. It yields the protein CAWSADTNTEAFF. Full variable domain (outside the CDR3, taken from reference TRBV30 and TRBJ1-1): SQTIHQWPATLVQPVGSPLSLECTVEGTSNPNLYWYRQAAGRGLQLLFYSVGIGQISSEVPQNLSASRPQDRQFILSSKKLLLSDSGFYLCAWSADTNTEAFFGQGTRLTVV.